Listed below are T cell receptor beta chains from one sample, sequenced in a study of T cells expressing NK-cell markers. TCRdb reanalyzed the 5' RACE reads and collapses them to one entry per CDR3 protein, without DNA. The ten top clones account for roughly 10%, within a sample of about 390,000 distinct CDR3 sequences. The sequenced material came from blood T cells: a sorted CD56 or NKG2C T cell subset, CD4+ or CD8+ T cells, or bulk PBMC T cells (not recorded which). These receptors were taken from a woman aged 45-65 years in good health. Both conserved end residues are part of each CDR3.

V gene	J gene	CDR3 protein
TRBV2	TRBJ2-7	CASSSQVPGLREWGYEQYF
TRBV6-5	TRBJ1-1	CASSPEQGDTEAFF
TRBV4-2	TRBJ1-3	CASSQSEGAGNTIYF
TRBV5-1	TRBJ2-3	CASSEGSSTDTQYF
TRBV12-3/TRBV12-4	TRBJ1-2	CASSGEQRNYGYTF
TRBV25-1	TRBJ2-7	CASSRGGPYEQYF
TRBV5-1	TRBJ2-3	CASSPQPAGGRTDTQYF
TRBV10-3	TRBJ1-1	CAISADRGRNTEAFF
TRBV18	TRBJ2-3	CASSAEQVEAQYF
TRBV30	TRBJ2-3	CAWTPPQASWGDTQYF
TRBV29-1	TRBJ2-1	CSVEGSPNEQFF
TRBV20-1	TRBJ2-7	CSARDLIGEAYEQYF
TRBV4-2	TRBJ2-7	CASSQDWGDYYEQYF
TRBV9	TRBJ1-4	CASSRTGGSVEKLFF